This TCR beta chain comes out of a study of OX40 agonist ivuxolimab in advanced cancers. Across the study: Partial responses were achieved by three patients: one hepatocellular carcinoma, two cutaneous melanoma.

Overall study findings and caveats: Normalized expansion of T-cell clones was also low for some nonresponders. Fewer expanded clones were found on average in CD4+ than in CD8+ T cells.

The method was immunoSEQ multiplex PCR; TCRdb's version includes in-frame clones alone and lacks a portion of them. The data hold roughly 86,000 clones, with 90% to 95% observed a single time. Germline V gene data show CDR1 as MNHNY and CDR2 as SVGAGI (reference sequence). Germline trimming cut 6 bases from V and 4 bases from J; bases unmatched to any gene: 7. The CDR3 is made up of 14 amino acids. Baseline was the first blood sampling point, followed by cycle 4 day 1 and cycle 7 day 1. A remark on this clone: What it binds is unknown.

Sequencing used CD4+ or CD8+ T cells sorted from blood, obtained in a trial of the OX40 agonist ivuxolimab. The sequence was obtained from an adult with an advanced solid tumor such as melanoma, head and neck, liver or kidney cancer. V is TRBV6-6 and J is TRBJ2-7; 9 bases are a match to TRBD1. CDR3 in amino acids: CASRMSGTGYEQYF. The CDR3 DNA is TGTGCCAGCAGGATGTCCGGGACAGGGTACGAGCAGTACTTC.